The source of this T cell receptor (beta chain) is a study of beta chain features in type 1 diabetes. General observations from the study: More deletions and fewer insertions at VDJ junctions were seen in type 1 diabetes patients. In every one of the four CD4+ subsets, TCRB CDR3s were moderately but significantly shorter in Type 1 diabetes patients.

In regard to this clone: Its specificity is not known.

The CDR3 contains 13 residues. The entirety of the isolated RNA underwent reverse transcription, so expressed TCRB transcripts were sequenced. The repertoire was sequenced with immunoSEQ multiplex PCR; TCRdb's copy has only in-frame clones and lacks some. The sample contains 640,000 or so clones, roughly an eighth of which appear only once. The chain joins TRBV21-1 to TRBJ1-1; the table's TRBD1 call for D was not verified on the DNA. TRBV21-1 is assigned pseudogene status. The specimen was naive CD4+ T cells from blood. The sequence derives from a man aged 18 to 35 with type 1 diabetes. The CDR3, as DNA: TGTGCCAGCACCTTTTACAGGGGCACTGAAGCTTTCTTT. It codes for CASTFYRGTEAFF.